This TCR beta chain originates from a study of Ad26.COV2.S vaccination and SARS-CoV-2 variants. About this clone: Its antigen is currently unknown.

General study results and limits: Possible underestimation of total T cell responses by the TCR breadth and depth analyses was noted. Breadth, reportedly substantial, characterized the spike-specific CD8+ and CD4+ T cell responses after vaccination.

The CDR3 contains 15 residues. CDR1 and CDR2 from the germline V gene are SGHVS and FQNEAQ. Trimming at V came to 1 base and at J to 6 bases, leaving 6 bases not matched to a gene. Clones were read by immunoSEQ multiplex PCR, and TCRdb kept only the in-frame ones, dropping some. The sample shows just over 350,000 clones, under 95% of them seen only once. The source was peripheral blood, collected after recovery from COVID-19. This TCR came from a human donor who had recovered from COVID-19. This chain connects TRBV7-8 to TRBJ1-2; 9 positions agree with TRBD1. The CDR3 bases are TGTGCCAGCAGCTTAGAGGCGGGACAGGGACATGGCTACACCTTC. Protein sequence: CASSLEAGQGHGYTF.